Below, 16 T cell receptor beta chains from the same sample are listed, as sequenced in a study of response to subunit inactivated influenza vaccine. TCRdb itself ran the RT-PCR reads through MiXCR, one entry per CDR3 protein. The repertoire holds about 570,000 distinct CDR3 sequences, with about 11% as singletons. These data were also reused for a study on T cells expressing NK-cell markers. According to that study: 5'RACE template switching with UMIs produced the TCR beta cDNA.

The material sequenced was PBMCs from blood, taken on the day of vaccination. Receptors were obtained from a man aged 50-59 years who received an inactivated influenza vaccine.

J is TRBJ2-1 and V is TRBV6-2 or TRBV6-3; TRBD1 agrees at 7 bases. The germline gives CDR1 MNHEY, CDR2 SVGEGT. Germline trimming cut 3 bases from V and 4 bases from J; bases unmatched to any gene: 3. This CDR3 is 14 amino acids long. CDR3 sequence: CASSYEGQYNEQFF. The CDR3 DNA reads TGTGCCAGCAGTTATGAGGGACAGTACAATGAGCAGTTCTTC.

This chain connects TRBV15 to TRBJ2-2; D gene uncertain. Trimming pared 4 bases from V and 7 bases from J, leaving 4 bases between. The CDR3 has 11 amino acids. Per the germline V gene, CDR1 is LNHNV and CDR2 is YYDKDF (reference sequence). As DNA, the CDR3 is TGTGCCACCAGCATGGACGGGGAGCTGTTTTTT. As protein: CATSMDGELFF.

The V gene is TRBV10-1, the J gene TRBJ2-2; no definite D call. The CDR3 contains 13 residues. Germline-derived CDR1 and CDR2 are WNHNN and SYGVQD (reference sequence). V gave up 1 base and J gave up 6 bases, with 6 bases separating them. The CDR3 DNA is TGCGCCAGCAGTGAGTTTGGGCCCGGGGAGCTGTTTTTT. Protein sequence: CASSEFGPGELFF.

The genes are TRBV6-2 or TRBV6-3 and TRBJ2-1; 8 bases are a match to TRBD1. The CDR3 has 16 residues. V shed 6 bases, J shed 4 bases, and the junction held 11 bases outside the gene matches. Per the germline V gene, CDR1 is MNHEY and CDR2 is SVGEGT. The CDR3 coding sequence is TGTGCCAGCAGCCTGGGACAGGCGTACCGTTACAATGAGCAGTTCTTC. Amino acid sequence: CASSLGQAYRYNEQFF.

The CDR3 DNA reads as TGTGCCTGGAGTCCTACCATGAGCAGCACTGGGGCTTTCTTT. Translating it yields CAWSPTMSSTGAFF. The rearrangement uses TRBV30 and TRBJ1-1; D ambiguous. This CDR3 is 14 amino acids long. Trimming took 2 bases from V and 11 from J, leaving 21 bases between them. Germline V lookup: CDR1 GTSNPN, CDR2 SVGIG (reference sequence).

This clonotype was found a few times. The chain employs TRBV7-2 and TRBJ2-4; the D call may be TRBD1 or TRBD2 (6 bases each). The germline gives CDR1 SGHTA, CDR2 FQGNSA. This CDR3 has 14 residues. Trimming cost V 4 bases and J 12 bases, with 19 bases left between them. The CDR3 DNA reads TGTGCCAGCAGCTCCCCGGACAGCGGGTGGGGTCAGTACTTC. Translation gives CASSSPDSGWGQYF.

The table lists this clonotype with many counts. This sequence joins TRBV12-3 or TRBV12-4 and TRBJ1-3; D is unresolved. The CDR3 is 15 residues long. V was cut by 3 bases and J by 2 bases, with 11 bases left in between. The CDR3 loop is CASSFGSSPGNTIYF. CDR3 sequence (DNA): TGTGCCAGCAGTTTTGGGTCCAGCCCTGGAAACACCATATATTTT.

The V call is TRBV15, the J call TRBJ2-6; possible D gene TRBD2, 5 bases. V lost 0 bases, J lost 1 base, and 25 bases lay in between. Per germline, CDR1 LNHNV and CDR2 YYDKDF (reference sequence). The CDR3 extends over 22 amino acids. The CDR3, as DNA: TGTGCCACCAGCAGAGATTTGAGAGGGCAGCAGATAGTCAATTCTGGGGCCAACGTCCTGACTTTC. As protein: CATSRDLRGQQIVNSGANVLTF.

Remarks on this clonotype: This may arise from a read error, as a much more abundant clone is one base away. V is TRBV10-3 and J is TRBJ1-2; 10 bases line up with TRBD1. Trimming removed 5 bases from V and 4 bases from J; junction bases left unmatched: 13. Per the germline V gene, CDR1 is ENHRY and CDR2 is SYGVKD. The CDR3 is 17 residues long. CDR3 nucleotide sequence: TGTGCCATCAGTCCGCGAACGACAGGGGGCCAAATCTATGGCTACACCTTC. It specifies CAISPRTTGGQIYGYTF.

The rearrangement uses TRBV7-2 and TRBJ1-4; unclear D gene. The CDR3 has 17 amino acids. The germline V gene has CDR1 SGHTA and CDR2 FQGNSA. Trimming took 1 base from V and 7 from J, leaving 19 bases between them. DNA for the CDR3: TGTGCCAGCAGCTTAGGGTGGTCCGGGAAAGGAGGTGAAAAACTGTTTTTT. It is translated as CASSLGWSGKGGEKLFF.

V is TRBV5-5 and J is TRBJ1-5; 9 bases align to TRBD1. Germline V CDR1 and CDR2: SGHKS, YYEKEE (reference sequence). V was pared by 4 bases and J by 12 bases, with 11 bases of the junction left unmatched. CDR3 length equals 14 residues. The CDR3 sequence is CASSPSGTGSFQHF. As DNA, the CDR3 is TGTGCCAGCAGCCCCTCCGGGACAGGGAGTTTCCAGCATTTT. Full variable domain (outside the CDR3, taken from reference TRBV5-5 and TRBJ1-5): DAGVTQSPTHLIKTRGQQVTLRCSPISGHKSVSWYQQVLGQGPQFIFQYYEKEERGRGNFPDRFSARQFPNYSSELNVNALLLGDSALYLCASSPSGTGSFQHFGDGTRLSIL.

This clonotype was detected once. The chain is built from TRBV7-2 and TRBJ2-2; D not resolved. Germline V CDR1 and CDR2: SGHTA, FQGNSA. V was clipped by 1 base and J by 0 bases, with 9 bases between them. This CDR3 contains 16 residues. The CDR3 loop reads CASSLVSGANTGELFF. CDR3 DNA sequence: TGTGCCAGCAGCTTAGTGTCAGGAGCGAACACCGGGGAGCTGTTTTTT. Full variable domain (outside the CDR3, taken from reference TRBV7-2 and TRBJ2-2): GAGVSQSPSNKVTEKGKDVELRCDPISGHTALYWYRQSLGQGLEFLIYFQGNSAPDKSGLPSDRFSAERTGGSVSTLTIQRTQQEDSAVYLCASSLVSGANTGELFFGEGSRLTVL.

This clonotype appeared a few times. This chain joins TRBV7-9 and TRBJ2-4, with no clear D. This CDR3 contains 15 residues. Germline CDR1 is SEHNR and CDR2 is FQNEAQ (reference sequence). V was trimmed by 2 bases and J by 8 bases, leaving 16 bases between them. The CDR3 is CASSLWNDPSDIQYF. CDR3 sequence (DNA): TGTGCCAGCAGCTTATGGAACGACCCGTCGGACATTCAGTACTTC.

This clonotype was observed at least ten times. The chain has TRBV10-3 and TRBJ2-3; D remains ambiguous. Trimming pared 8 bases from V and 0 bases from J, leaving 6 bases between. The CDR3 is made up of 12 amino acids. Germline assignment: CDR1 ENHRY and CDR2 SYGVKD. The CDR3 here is CAIGASTDTQYF. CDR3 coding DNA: TGTGCCATCGGAGCTAGCACAGATACGCAGTATTTT.

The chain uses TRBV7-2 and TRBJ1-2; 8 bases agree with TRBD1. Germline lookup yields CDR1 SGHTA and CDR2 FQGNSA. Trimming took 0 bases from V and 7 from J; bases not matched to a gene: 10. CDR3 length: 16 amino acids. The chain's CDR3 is CASSLAGAGGFGGYTF. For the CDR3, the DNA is TGTGCCAGCAGCTTAGCCGGGGCAGGGGGCTTCGGTGGCTACACCTTC.

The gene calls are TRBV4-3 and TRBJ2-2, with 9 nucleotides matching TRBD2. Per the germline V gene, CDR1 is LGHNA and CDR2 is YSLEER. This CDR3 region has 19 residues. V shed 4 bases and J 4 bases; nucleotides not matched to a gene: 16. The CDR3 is CASSRDGGYGTSSTGELFF. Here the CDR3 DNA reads TGCGCCAGCAGCCGAGACGGGGGTTACGGGACTAGCAGCACCGGGGAGCTGTTTTTT.